Shown below are 26 T cell receptor beta chains from a single sample sequenced in a study of cytomegalovirus exposure and HLA in healthy donors. Sequencing used immunoSEQ multiplex PCR; TCRdb keeps in-frame clones, though not all of them. Of hundreds of thousands of clones listed, about nine tenths are singletons. Sequencing was done on a sample of PBMCs. Receptors originate from a woman between 18 and 29 years old in good health and CMV-seronegative.

This clone appeared a single time. The V gene is TRBV2, the J gene TRBJ1-1; 10 bases align to TRBD1. CDR1 is SNHLY, CDR2 FYNNEI, per germline. V trimming: 6 bases; J trimming: 1 base; junction bases outside the gene matches: 5. The CDR3 length is 15 residues. The CDR3 coding sequence is TGTGCCAGCAGGGACAGGGGGGTCGGGAACACTGAAGCTTTCTTT. Protein sequence: CASRDRGVGNTEAFF.

The rearrangement links TRBV29-1 to TRBJ1-3, with D uncertain. CDR1 and CDR2 from the germline V gene are SQVTM and ANQGSEA. Deletions cut 3 bases from V and 4 bases from J, with 13 bases between. The CDR3 covers 14 residues. CDR3 residues: CSVELVNRGNTIYF. The CDR3 DNA reads as TGCAGCGTTGAGCTAGTCAATAGAGGAAACACCATATATTTT.

V usage is TRBV28 and J usage is TRBJ1-4, with 9 bases matching TRBD1. The CDR3 totals 18 residues. The germline CDR1 and CDR2 sequences are MDHEN and SYDVKM. V was clipped by 5 bases and J by 6 bases; unmatched bases: 16. CDR3 bases: TGTGCCAGCAGTGGGGTTGTTGTCTGGACAGGGGAGGATGAAAAACTGTTTTTT. Protein: CASSGVVVWTGEDEKLFF.

The chain has TRBV9 and TRBJ1-2; 8 positions agree with TRBD1. CDR3 length: 14 residues. Germline V CDR1 and CDR2: SGDLS, YYNGEE. Unmatched junction bases numbered 5, after V lost 3 bases and J lost 4 bases. The DNA for the CDR3 is TGTGCCAGCAGCGCGGGACAGGCTTCCTATGGCTACACCTTC. It translates to CASSAGQASYGYTF. Looking up the rest from reference TRBV9 and TRBJ1-2 gives the full variable domain: DSGVTQTPKHLITATGQRVTLRCSPRSGDLSVYWYQQSLDQGLQFLIQYYNGEERAKGNILERFSAQQFPDLHSELNLSSLELGDSALYFCASSAGQASYGYTFGSGTRLTVV.

The rearrangement links TRBV5-1 to TRBJ1-4, with 7 bases aligning to TRBD1. CDR3 size: 16 residues. V lost 1 base, J lost 1 base, and 4 bases stayed unmatched. Germline V lookup: CDR1 SGHRS, CDR2 YFSETQ. CDR3 bases: TGCGCCAGCAGCTTGCGAGGGGGCGGAACTAATGAAAAACTGTTTTTT. Its translation: CASSLRGGGTNEKLFF.

The rearrangement uses TRBV27 and TRBJ2-7, with 9 bases identical to TRBD2. Germline V gene data show CDR1 as MNHEY and CDR2 as SMNVEV (reference sequence). This CDR3 is 13 amino acids long. The V gene end was trimmed by 11 bases and the J gene end by 7 bases; junction bases not matched to a gene: 12. The CDR3 nucleotides are TGTGCCGCGGGGGGTAGCGGGGGCCGGGAGCAGTACTTC. As protein: CAAGGSGGREQYF.

This clone appeared a single time. V is TRBV9 and J is TRBJ2-3; perhaps TRBD2 as D (5 bases). The CDR3 is 14 amino acids. Germline V CDR1 and CDR2: SGDLS, YYNGEE. Trimming left V 3 bases short and J 2 bases short, with 10 bases between. This CDR3 reads CASSADSPTDTQYF. The CDR3 coding sequence is TGTGCCAGCAGCGCGGACTCGCCCACAGATACGCAGTATTTT.

This chain links TRBV11-2 with TRBJ1-2; D is undetermined. This CDR3 contains 15 residues. V lost 0 bases, J lost 4 bases, and 12 bases lay in between. Germline V gene lookup returns CDR1 SGHAT and CDR2 FQNNGV. CDR3 sequence reads: CASSLDLGRFYGYTF. CDR3 in DNA: TGTGCCAGCAGCTTAGATTTGGGCAGATTCTATGGCTACACCTTC.

This clone came up once. J is TRBJ1-1 and V is TRBV15; D might be TRBD1 (5 bases). The CDR3 loop spans 14 amino acids. Trimming removed 0 bases at V and 5 bases at J, with 10 bases between. From germline, CDR1 is LNHNV and CDR2 YYDKDF (reference sequence). The CDR3 nucleotides read TGTGCCACCAGCAGAGATCGGGGGTCTACTGAAGCTTTCTTT. Encoded protein: CATSRDRGSTEAFF.

The V call is TRBV9, the J call TRBJ1-2, with 7 bases lining up with TRBD1. Germline CDR1 reads SGDLS; CDR2 reads YYNGEE. The CDR3 covers 14 residues. The ends lost 4 bases at V and 4 bases at J; junction bases unmatched: 7. The CDR3 sequence: CASSPTGVGYGYTF. CDR3 bases: TGTGCCAGCAGCCCTACAGGGGTAGGCTATGGCTACACCTTC.

V gene TRBV11-2 combines with J gene TRBJ2-2; D is undetermined. Germline V gene sequence: CDR1 SGHAT, CDR2 FQNNGV. The CDR3 has 15 amino acids. V gave up 6 bases and J gave up 4 bases, with 15 bases separating them. CDR3 coding DNA: TGTGCCAGCAGTAATACCGGGTCTTTCACCGGGGAGCTGTTTTTT. Residues: CASSNTGSFTGELFF.

The rearrangement joins TRBV27 to TRBJ2-1; 8 bases are shared with TRBD1. The CDR3 extends over 13 amino acids. The germline CDR1 and CDR2 sequences are MNHEY and SMNVEV (reference sequence). The trim removed 2 bases at V and 6 bases at J, leaving 0 bases unmatched. CDR3 nucleotide sequence: TGTGCCAGCAGTTTAGGACAGGGCAATGAGCAGTTCTTC. Encoded protein: CASSLGQGNEQFF.

The V call is TRBV28, the J call TRBJ2-3; 7 nucleotides align to TRBD2. The CDR3 extends over 15 amino acids. The V and J ends lost 2 bases and 2 bases, in that order; junction bases with no gene match: 4. Germline CDR1 MDHEN, CDR2 SYDVKM. Here the CDR3 reads CASSLPGLNTDTQYF. The CDR3 coding sequence is TGTGCCAGCAGTTTACCGGGACTAAACACAGATACGCAGTATTTT. Drawing the rest from reference TRBV28 and TRBJ2-3, the complete variable domain is DVKVTQSSRYLVKRTGEKVFLECVQDMDHENMFWYRQDPGLGLRLIYFSYDVKMKEKGDIPEGYSVSREKKERFSLILESASTNQTSMYLCASSLPGLNTDTQYFGPGTRLTVL.

The chain uses TRBV10-3 and TRBJ2-2, with 9 bases lining up with TRBD1. This CDR3 is built from 15 residues. Germline trimming cut 6 bases from V and 7 bases from J; bases unmatched to any gene: 9. Germline V CDR1 and CDR2: ENHRY, SYGVKD. CDR3 DNA: TGTGCCATCAGCTCCGGACAGGGGTCCGGCGGGGAGCTGTTTTTT. This sequence encodes CAISSGQGSGGELFF.

This clone was detected only once. V and J are TRBV30 and TRBJ1-1; 9 bases fit TRBD1. The CDR3 is 14 amino acids. Germline CDR1 is GTSNPN and CDR2 is SVGIG (reference sequence). V gave up 5 bases and J gave up 1 base; unmatched junction bases: 5. The CDR3 nucleotides are TGTGCCTGGGGGACAGGGATTACGAACACTGAAGCTTTCTTT. It is translated as CAWGTGITNTEAFF.

Comments on this clone: Distinct nucleotide sequences in the sample also encode this CDR3. The CDR3: CASSGTSGSYEQYF. In DNA, the CDR3 is TGTGCCAGCAGTGGGACTAGCGGGAGCTACGAGCAGTACTTC. The chain has TRBV27 and TRBJ2-7, with TRBD2 matching 14 bases. This CDR3 contains 14 residues. Trimming cost V 5 bases and J 3 bases; bases outside gene matches: 0. Germline V CDR1 and CDR2: MNHEY, SMNVEV (reference sequence).

CDR3 amino acids: CASSSPGYGETQYF. The CDR3 DNA follows: TGTGCCAGCAGTTCCCCAGGGTATGGGGAGACCCAGTACTTC. The chain combines TRBV27 with TRBJ2-5, with D perhaps TRBD1 (5 bases). Germline values: CDR1 MNHEY, CDR2 SMNVEV (reference sequence). The germline V and J ends were trimmed by 4 bases and 5 bases, with 14 bases remaining between them. The CDR3 spans 14 residues.

The chain joins TRBV12-5 to TRBJ2-1; D gene unclear. Per the germline V gene, CDR1 is LGHNT and CDR2 is FRNRAP. The CDR3 is 13 amino acids. Trimming left V 1 base short and J 5 bases short, with 6 bases between. The CDR3 sequence: CASGLGENNEQFF. The CDR3 nucleotides are TGTGCTAGTGGTTTGGGTGAGAACAATGAGCAGTTCTTC.

The rearrangement uses TRBV11-2 and TRBJ2-7; the D gene is possibly TRBD2 (6 bases). V was shortened by 2 bases and J by 3 bases, with 11 bases between the two germline ends. The CDR3 runs to 14 residues. Germline CDR1 reads SGHAT; CDR2 reads FQNNGV. In DNA, the CDR3 is TGTGCCAGCAGCTTACCCGGGGGTGGCTACGAGCAGTACTTC. Translation: CASSLPGGGYEQYF.

V gene TRBV27 combines with J gene TRBJ1-1, with D maybe TRBD1 (5 bases). Germline-derived CDR1 and CDR2 are MNHEY and SMNVEV (reference sequence). V gave up 5 bases and J gave up 2 bases, with 15 bases separating them. This CDR3 contains 15 residues. In nucleotides, the CDR3 is TGTGCCAGCAGTACCCGGACACAAGTTAACACTGAAGCTTTCTTT. Its protein is CASSTRTQVNTEAFF.

J is TRBJ2-1 and V is TRBV6-5, with 8 bases matching TRBD2. Germline CDR1 is MNHEY and CDR2 is SVGAGI. This CDR3 spans 15 amino acids. With V trimmed by 9 bases and J by 0 bases, 7 bases remained unmatched. This CDR3 reads CASSGGFGSYNEQFF. The CDR3 DNA follows: TGTGCCAGTTCGGGGGGGTTTGGCTCCTACAATGAGCAGTTCTTC.

The rearrangement uses TRBV4-2 and TRBJ2-2; no firm D call. Between the trimmed V and J ends, which lost 1 base and 0 bases, there was a span of 6 bases. CDR1 is LGHNA, CDR2 YNFKEQ, per germline. CDR3 length: 15 amino acids. DNA of the CDR3: TGTGCCAGCAGCCAAGGAGTCTCGAACACCGGGGAGCTGTTTTTT. This sequence encodes CASSQGVSNTGELFF.

This chain joins TRBV30 and TRBJ1-6; the match to TRBD1 covers 7 bases. The CDR3 runs 16 residues. V gave up 3 bases and J gave up 4 bases; unmatched junction bases: 9. Germline CDR1 and CDR2: GTSNPN and SVGIG (reference sequence). The CDR3 sequence: CAWRSGQAPYNSPLHF. Written as DNA, the CDR3 is TGTGCCTGGAGGTCCGGACAGGCCCCTTATAATTCACCCCTCCACTTT.

The chain uses TRBV6-1 and TRBJ2-3; D perhaps matches TRBD2 (5 bases). The V end was cut by 6 bases, the J end by 9 bases, with 13 bases between. CDR3 size: 12 residues. The germline V gene has CDR1 MNHNS and CDR2 SASEGT. CDR3 region: CASRALETTQYF. In DNA, the CDR3 is TGTGCCAGCAGGGCACTAGAAACGACGCAGTATTTT.

The CDR3 sequence is CASSYETSGSGGQYF. The CDR3 coding sequence is TGTGCCAGCAGTTATGAGACTAGCGGGAGCGGTGGCCAGTACTTC. V usage is TRBV28 and J usage is TRBJ2-5; 12 bases fit TRBD2. The CDR3 runs 15 residues. The trim removed 4 bases at V and 10 bases at J, leaving 10 bases unmatched. Per germline, CDR1 MDHEN and CDR2 SYDVKM.

The chain carries TRBV29-1 and TRBJ2-2; 13 bases map to TRBD2. Per germline, CDR1 SQVTM and CDR2 ANQGSEA. The CDR3 is made up of 16 amino acids. With 7 bases clipped from V and 2 bases from J, the junction kept 7 bases outside the gene matches. CDR3 in amino acids: CSAGLAGASNTGELFF. CDR3 coding DNA: TGCAGCGCTGGACTAGCGGGAGCCTCTAACACCGGGGAGCTGTTTTTT.